These T cell receptor beta chains were read from a single sample in a study of CD8 T cells in ankylosing spondylitis. From the 5' RACE reads, TCRdb called clonotypes with MiXCR, one entry per CDR3 protein. The table includes about 170,000 distinct CDR3 sequences, around 18% detected once. Sequencing input: blood, either unsorted or a sorted T cell fraction (not recorded which). These receptors were collected from a male donor with ankylosing spondylitis or in good health (not recorded which). CDR3s include the opening cysteine and the closing phenylalanine or tryptophan. D genes are given only for firm matches. Not all rows give a size; the values are once, few, many and, for expanded clones, a class.

CDR3 DNA: TGCGCCAGCAGCTACTCCCAGGGATTGCAAGCTTTCTTT
CDR3 protein: CASSYSQGLQAFF
J gene: TRBJ1-1
clone size: many
V gene: TRBV5-1
D gene: .

CDR3 DNA: TGCAGTGCTAGACAAGGCAGCGAGCAGTACTTC
CDR3 protein: CSARQGSEQYF
J gene: TRBJ2-7
clone size: many
V gene: TRBV20-1
D gene: .

CDR3 DNA: TGTGCCTGGAGTTTCCGATTGGGCCAGGGTAGCACAGATACGCAGTATTTT
CDR3 protein: CAWSFRLGQGSTDTQYF
J gene: TRBJ2-3
clone size: .
V gene: TRBV30
D gene: .

CDR3 DNA: TGCAGTGCTAGAAAGACGGATACGCAGTATTTT
CDR3 protein: CSARKTDTQYF
J gene: TRBJ2-3
clone size: many
V gene: TRBV20-1
D gene: .

CDR3 DNA: TGCAGCGTTGAGAGGGGGCGAGATGGCAATGAGCAGTTCTTC
CDR3 protein: CSVERGRDGNEQFF
J gene: TRBJ2-1
clone size: many
V gene: TRBV29-1
D gene: TRBD1

CDR3 DNA: TGTGCCAGCGAGCGGGAGGACTCCTACGAGCAGTACTTC
CDR3 protein: CASEREDSYEQYF
J gene: TRBJ2-7
clone size: .
V gene: TRBV6-1
D gene: TRBD2

CDR3 DNA: TGCGCCAGCAGTCCTGGACAGGGGGGCAATCAGCCCCAGCATTTT
CDR3 protein: CASSPGQGGNQPQHF
J gene: TRBJ1-5
clone size: many
V gene: TRBV5-1
D gene: TRBD1

CDR3 DNA: TGCGCCAGCAGCGTTAGCGGGAACCCCCCCTACGAGCAGTACTTC
CDR3 protein: CASSVSGNPPYEQYF
J gene: TRBJ2-7
clone size: many
V gene: TRBV5-1
D gene: TRBD2

CDR3 DNA: TGCGCCAGCAGCTTGGCGGCGGGAGACCACAATGAGCAGTTCTTC
CDR3 protein: CASSLAAGDHNEQFF
J gene: TRBJ2-1
clone size: .
V gene: TRBV5-1
D gene: TRBD2

CDR3 DNA: TGCGCCAGCAGTGAGGGGGCGGTGCTAGCGGAGACCCAGTACTTC
CDR3 protein: CASSEGAVLAETQYF
J gene: TRBJ2-5
clone size: few
V gene: TRBV10-2
D gene: .

CDR3 DNA: TGTGCCAGCAGTTACGGACAGGGGGGACTGAACACTGAAGCTTTCTTT
CDR3 protein: CASSYGQGGLNTEAFF
J gene: TRBJ1-1
clone size: .
V gene: TRBV28
D gene: TRBD1

CDR3 DNA: TGCAGCGTATGGACAGGGGGTCCTCGGGAGAACACTGAAGCTTTCTTT
CDR3 protein: CSVWTGGPRENTEAFF
J gene: TRBJ1-1
clone size: many
V gene: TRBV29-1
D gene: TRBD1

CDR3 DNA: TGCAGTGCTGGGCGACTAGCGGGAGCCATAAATGAGCAGTTCTTC
CDR3 protein: CSAGRLAGAINEQFF
J gene: TRBJ2-1
clone size: many
V gene: TRBV20-1
D gene: TRBD2

CDR3 DNA: TGTGCCAGTAGTCTCCGGACAGACAGCCACAATCAGCCCCAGCATTTT
CDR3 protein: CASSLRTDSHNQPQHF
J gene: TRBJ1-5
clone size: .
V gene: TRBV19
D gene: .

CDR3 DNA: TGTGCCAGCAGCCCACTAGGAGGTGGCACAGATACGCAGTATTTT
CDR3 protein: CASSPLGGGTDTQYF
J gene: TRBJ2-3
clone size: .
V gene: TRBV4-2
D gene: .

CDR3 DNA: TGTGCCAGCTCACCACCTACCCGAGCAGATACGCAGTATTTT
CDR3 protein: CASSPPTRADTQYF
J gene: TRBJ2-3
clone size: .
V gene: TRBV18
D gene: .

CDR3 DNA: TGTGCCAGCAGTGCCCTGGCGGGAGTAACCGGGGAGCTGTTTTTT
CDR3 protein: CASSALAGVTGELFF
J gene: TRBJ2-2
clone size: .
V gene: TRBV27
D gene: TRBD2

CDR3 DNA: TGCGCCAGCAGCCCGACTACGGACGGCCTCAGTGAGCAGTTCTTC
CDR3 protein: CASSPTTDGLSEQFF
J gene: TRBJ2-1
clone size: few
V gene: TRBV5-1
D gene: .

CDR3 DNA: TGTGCCAGCAGCCTAAAGTTGAACACTGAAGCTTTCTTT
CDR3 protein: CASSLKLNTEAFF
J gene: TRBJ1-1
clone size: few
V gene: TRBV11-2
D gene: .

CDR3 DNA: TGTGCCTCCCAAAACGGGAGGACAGATACGCAGTATTTT
CDR3 protein: CASQNGRTDTQYF
J gene: TRBJ2-3
clone size: .
V gene: TRBV30
D gene: TRBD2

CDR3 DNA: TGTGCCAGCAGTCGAAAAACCTCCTACGAGCAGTACTTC
CDR3 protein: CASSRKTSYEQYF
J gene: TRBJ2-7
clone size: .
V gene: TRBV6-2/TRBV6-3
D gene: .

CDR3 DNA: TGTGCCACAACGGGACAGGCGTCCTACGAGCAGTACTTC
CDR3 protein: CATTGQASYEQYF
J gene: TRBJ2-7
clone size: .
V gene: TRBV28
D gene: TRBD1

CDR3 DNA: TGTGCCAGCGTTCGGGCAGGGGGGGCCTATGGCTACACCTTC
CDR3 protein: CASVRAGGAYGYTF
J gene: TRBJ1-2
clone size: many
V gene: TRBV28
D gene: TRBD1

CDR3 DNA: TGTGCCAGCAGCTGGACTAGCGCTGAGCAGTTCTTC
CDR3 protein: CASSWTSAEQFF
J gene: TRBJ2-1
clone size: .
V gene: TRBV5-6
D gene: TRBD2

CDR3 DNA: TGCGCCACCAAGACTAGCGGGGCAAGCTCCTACAATGAGCAGTTCTTC
CDR3 protein: CATKTSGASSYNEQFF
J gene: TRBJ2-1
clone size: many
V gene: TRBV5-1
D gene: TRBD2

CDR3 DNA: TGCGCCAGCAGCTTGGCAGGGGGTTTCCCAACCAAAAACATTCAGTACTTC
CDR3 protein: CASSLAGGFPTKNIQYF
J gene: TRBJ2-4
clone size: many
V gene: TRBV5-1
D gene: TRBD1